The entry below gives a single T cell receptor beta chain sequence along with its context. The sample is drawn from a study of T-cell reconstitution after alpha-beta-depleted transplantation in children. Trimming shortened V by 3 bases and J by 4 bases, and 10 bases separated the two germline ends. The CDR3 length is 13 residues. Germline CDR1 is KGHSH and CDR2 is LQKENI. This sample's TCRbeta library carried unique molecular identifier barcodes. From the PCR reads, TCRdb called clonotypes with MiXCR, one entry per CDR3 protein. The table has roughly 500,000 distinct CDR3 sequences, 15% to 20% seen once.

This sequence joins TRBV18 and TRBJ2-7; maybe TRBD1 (6 bases). Source: PBMCs from the stem cell graft donor, taken from the stem cell graft. The TCR was taken from a human donor who donated a stem cell graft to a child with acute lymphoblastic leukemia. Here the CDR3 DNA reads TGTGCCAGCTCACCGAAACAGGGATACGAGCAGTACTTC. Its translation: CASSPKQGYEQYF.